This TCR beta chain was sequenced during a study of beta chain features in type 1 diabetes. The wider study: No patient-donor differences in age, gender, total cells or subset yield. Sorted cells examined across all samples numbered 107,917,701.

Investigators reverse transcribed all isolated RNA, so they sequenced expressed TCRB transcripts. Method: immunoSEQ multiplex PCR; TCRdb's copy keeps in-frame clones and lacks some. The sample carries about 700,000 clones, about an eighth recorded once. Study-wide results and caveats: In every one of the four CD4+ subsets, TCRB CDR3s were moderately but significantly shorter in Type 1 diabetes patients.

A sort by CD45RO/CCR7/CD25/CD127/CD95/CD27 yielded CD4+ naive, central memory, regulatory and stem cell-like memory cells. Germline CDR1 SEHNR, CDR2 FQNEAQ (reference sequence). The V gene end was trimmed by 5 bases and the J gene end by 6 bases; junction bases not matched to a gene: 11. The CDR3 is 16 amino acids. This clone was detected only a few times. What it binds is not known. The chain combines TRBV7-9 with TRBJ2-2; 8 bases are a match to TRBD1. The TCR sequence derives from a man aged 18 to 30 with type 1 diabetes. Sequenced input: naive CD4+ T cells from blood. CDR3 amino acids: CASSPRTGSSPGELFF. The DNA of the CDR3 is TGTGCCAGCAGCCCGAGGACAGGGTCCTCCCCCGGGGAGCTGTTTTTT.